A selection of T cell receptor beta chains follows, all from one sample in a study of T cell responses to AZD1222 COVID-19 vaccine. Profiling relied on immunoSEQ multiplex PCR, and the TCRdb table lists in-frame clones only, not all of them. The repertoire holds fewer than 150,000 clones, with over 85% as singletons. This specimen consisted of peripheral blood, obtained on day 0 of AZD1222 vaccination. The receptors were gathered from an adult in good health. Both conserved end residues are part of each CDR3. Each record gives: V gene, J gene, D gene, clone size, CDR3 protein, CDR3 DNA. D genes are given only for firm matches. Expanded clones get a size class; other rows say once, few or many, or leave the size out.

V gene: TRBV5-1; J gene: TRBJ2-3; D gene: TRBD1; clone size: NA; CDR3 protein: CASSAQTGGTDTQYF; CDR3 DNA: TGCGCCAGCAGCGCCCAAACAGGGGGCACAGATACGCAGTATTTT
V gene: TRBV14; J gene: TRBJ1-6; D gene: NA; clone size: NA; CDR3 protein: CASSQFSGGPQPLHF; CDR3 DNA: TGTGCCAGCAGCCAATTCTCCGGGGGCCCCCAACCCCTCCACTTT
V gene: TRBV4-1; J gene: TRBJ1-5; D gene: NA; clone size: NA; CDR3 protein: CASSQEEVGNSNQPQHF; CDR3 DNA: TGCGCCAGCAGCCAAGAGGAGGTGGGGAATAGCAATCAGCCCCAGCATTTT
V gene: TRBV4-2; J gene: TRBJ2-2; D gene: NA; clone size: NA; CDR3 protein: CASSVRMGGTGELFF; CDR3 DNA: TGTGCCAGCAGCGTCAGGATGGGGGGAACCGGGGAGCTGTTTTTT
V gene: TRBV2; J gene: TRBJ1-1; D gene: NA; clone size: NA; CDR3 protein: CASSNGLTQGTEAFF; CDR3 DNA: TGTGCCAGCAGTAACGGGCTAACCCAGGGGACTGAAGCTTTCTTT
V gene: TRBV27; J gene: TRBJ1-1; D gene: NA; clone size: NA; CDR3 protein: CASSLYSNTEAFF; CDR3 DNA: TGTGCCAGCAGTTTGTACTCCAACACTGAAGCTTTCTTT
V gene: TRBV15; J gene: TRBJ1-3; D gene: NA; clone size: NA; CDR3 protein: CATSRDPVTSGNTIYF; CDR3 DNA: TGTGCCACCAGCAGAGACCCGGTCACGTCTGGAAACACCATATATTTT
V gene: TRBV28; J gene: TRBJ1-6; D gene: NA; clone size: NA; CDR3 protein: CASSSPDSHTPLHF; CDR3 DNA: TGTGCCAGCAGTTCCCCGGACAGCCATACACCCCTCCACTTT
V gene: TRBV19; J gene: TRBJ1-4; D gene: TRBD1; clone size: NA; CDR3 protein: CASSQQGAGEKLFF; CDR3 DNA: TGTGCCAGTAGCCAACAGGGGGCAGGTGAAAAACTGTTTTTT
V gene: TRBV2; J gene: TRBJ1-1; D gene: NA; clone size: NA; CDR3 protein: CASSARALNTEAFF; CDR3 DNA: TGTGCCAGCAGTGCACGGGCCTTGAACACTGAAGCTTTCTTT
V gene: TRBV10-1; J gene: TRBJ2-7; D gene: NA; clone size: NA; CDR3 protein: CASSESTGEQYF; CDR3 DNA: TGCGCCAGCAGTGAGTCGACGGGTGAGCAGTACTTC
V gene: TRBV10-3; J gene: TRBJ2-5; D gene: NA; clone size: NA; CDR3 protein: CAISEFSTPEAQYF; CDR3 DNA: TGTGCCATCAGTGAGTTCTCCACGCCCGAGGCCCAGTACTTC
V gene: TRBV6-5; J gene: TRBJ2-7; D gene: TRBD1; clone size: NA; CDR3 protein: CASSPGTGVSYEQYF; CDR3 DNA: TGTGCCAGCAGTCCCGGGACAGGGGTGTCCTACGAGCAGTACTTC
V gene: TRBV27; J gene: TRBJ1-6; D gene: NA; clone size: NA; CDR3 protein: CASSLSFGGGARSPLHF; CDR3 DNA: TGTGCCAGCAGTTTATCGTTTGGGGGTGGTGCGCGGTCACCCCTCCACTTT
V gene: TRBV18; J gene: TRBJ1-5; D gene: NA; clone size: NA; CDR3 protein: CASSRDRVNQPQHF; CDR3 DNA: TGTGCCAGCTCTCGGGACCGAGTCAATCAGCCCCAGCATTTT
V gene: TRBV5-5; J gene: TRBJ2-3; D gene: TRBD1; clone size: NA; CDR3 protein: CASSRDRGSDTQYF; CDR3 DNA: TGTGCCAGCAGCCGGGACAGGGGGTCAGATACGCAGTATTTT
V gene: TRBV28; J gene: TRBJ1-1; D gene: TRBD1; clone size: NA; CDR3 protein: CASSLVGQEGDGFF; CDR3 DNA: TGTGCCAGCAGTTTAGTAGGACAGGAGGGTGATGGTTTCTTT
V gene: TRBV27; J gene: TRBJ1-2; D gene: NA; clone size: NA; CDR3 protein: CASTPTNGLSYGYTF; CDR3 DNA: TGTGCCAGCACCCCCACCAACGGGCTGAGCTATGGCTACACCTTC
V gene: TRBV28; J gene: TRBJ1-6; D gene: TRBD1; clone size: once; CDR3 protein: CASSPAGQGRSYNSPLHF; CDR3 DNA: TGTGCCAGCAGCCCCGCGGGACAGGGTCGGTCCTATAATTCACCCCTCCACTTT
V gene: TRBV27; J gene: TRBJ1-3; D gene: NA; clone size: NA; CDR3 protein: CASSQRSTGNTIYF; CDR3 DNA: TGTGCCAGCTCGCAGAGGAGTACTGGAAACACCATATATTTT
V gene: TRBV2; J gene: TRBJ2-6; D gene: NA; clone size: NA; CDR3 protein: CASRGGTSGANVLTF; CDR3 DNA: TGTGCCAGCAGGGGGGGAACCTCTGGGGCCAACGTCCTGACTTTC
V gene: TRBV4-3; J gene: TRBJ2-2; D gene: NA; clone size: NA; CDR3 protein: CASSQDLTANTGELFF; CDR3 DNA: TGCGCCAGCAGCCAAGATCTGACAGCTAACACCGGGGAGCTGTTTTTT
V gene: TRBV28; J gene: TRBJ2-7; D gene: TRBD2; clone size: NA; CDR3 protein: CASSLTGTSGRAYEQYF; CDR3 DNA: TGTGCCAGCAGTTTAACCGGGACTAGCGGGAGGGCCTACGAGCAGTACTTC
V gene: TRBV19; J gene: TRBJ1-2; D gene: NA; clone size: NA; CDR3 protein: CASSSSDGPYGYTF; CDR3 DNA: TGTGCCAGTAGTTCTTCGGACGGTCCCTATGGCTACACCTTC
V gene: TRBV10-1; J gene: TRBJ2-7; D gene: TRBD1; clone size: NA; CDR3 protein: CASSGRKTGTGLYEQYF; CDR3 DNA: TGCGCCAGCAGTGGGAGAAAAACCGGGACAGGGCTCTACGAGCAGTACTTC
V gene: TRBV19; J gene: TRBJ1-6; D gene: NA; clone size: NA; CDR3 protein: CASRYDANSPLHF; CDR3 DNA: TGTGCCAGTAGGTACGACGCGAATTCACCCCTCCACTTT
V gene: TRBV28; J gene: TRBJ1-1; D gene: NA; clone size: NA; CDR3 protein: CASSPDVTEAFF; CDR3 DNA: TGTGCCAGCAGTCCGGATGTCACTGAAGCTTTCTTT
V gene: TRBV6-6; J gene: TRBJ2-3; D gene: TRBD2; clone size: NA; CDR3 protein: CASQLAGKTDTQYF; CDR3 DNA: TGTGCCAGCCAACTAGCGGGAAAAACAGATACGCAGTATTTT
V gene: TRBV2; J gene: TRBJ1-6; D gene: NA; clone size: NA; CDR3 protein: CASSPQGRGSPLHF; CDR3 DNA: TGTGCCAGCAGCCCCCAGGGACGGGGTTCACCCCTCCACTTT
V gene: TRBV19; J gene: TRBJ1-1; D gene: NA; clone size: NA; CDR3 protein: CASVRGQGWSNTEAFF; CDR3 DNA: TGTGCCAGTGTCCGGGGGCAGGGCTGGTCGAACACTGAAGCTTTCTTT
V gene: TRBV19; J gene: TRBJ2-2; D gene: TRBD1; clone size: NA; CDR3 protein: CASRDRANTGELFF; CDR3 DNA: TGTGCCAGTCGGGACAGGGCCAACACCGGGGAGCTGTTTTTT
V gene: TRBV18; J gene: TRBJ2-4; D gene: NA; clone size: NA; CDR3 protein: CASSPLSFSAKNIQYF; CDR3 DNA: TGTGCCAGCTCACCCTTATCCTTCTCAGCCAAAAACATTCAGTACTTC
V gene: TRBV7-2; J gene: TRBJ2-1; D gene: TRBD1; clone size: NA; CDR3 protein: CASSRGQGSYNEQFF; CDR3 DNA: TGTGCCAGCAGCCGGGGACAGGGATCCTACAATGAGCAGTTCTTC
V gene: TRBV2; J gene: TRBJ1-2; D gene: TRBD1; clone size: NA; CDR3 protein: CAGGTGETDGYTF; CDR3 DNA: TGTGCCGGAGGGACAGGGGAAACGGATGGCTACACCTTC
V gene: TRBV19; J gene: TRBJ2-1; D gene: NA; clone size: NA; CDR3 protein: CASGPKVYNEQFF; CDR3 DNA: TGTGCCAGCGGGCCTAAGGTTTACAATGAGCAGTTCTTC
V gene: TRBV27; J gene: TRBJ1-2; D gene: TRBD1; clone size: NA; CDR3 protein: CASRNQGAGGYTF; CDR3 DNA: TGTGCCAGCAGGAATCAGGGGGCTGGAGGCTACACCTTC
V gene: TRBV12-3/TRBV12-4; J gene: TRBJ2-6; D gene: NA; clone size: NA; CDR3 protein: CASSTGGANVLTF; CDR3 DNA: TGTGCCAGCAGCACAGGGGGGGCCAACGTCCTGACTTTC
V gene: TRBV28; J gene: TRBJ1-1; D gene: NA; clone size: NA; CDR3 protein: CASSFSGGTEAFF; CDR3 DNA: TGTGCCAGCAGTTTCAGTGGGGGGACTGAAGCTTTCTTT
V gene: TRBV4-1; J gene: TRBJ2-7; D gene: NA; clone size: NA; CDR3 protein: CASSQGDLVGYEQYF; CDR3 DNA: TGCGCCAGCAGCCAAGGGGACTTGGTCGGGTACGAGCAGTACTTC
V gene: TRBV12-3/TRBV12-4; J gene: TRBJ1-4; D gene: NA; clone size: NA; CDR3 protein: CASSLGLSEKLFF; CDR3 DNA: TGTGCCAGCAGTTTGGGACTTAGTGAAAAACTGTTTTTT
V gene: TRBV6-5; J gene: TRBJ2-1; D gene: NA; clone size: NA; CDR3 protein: CASNRDTSYNEQFF; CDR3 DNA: TGTGCCAGCAACCGGGACACCTCCTACAATGAGCAGTTCTTC